This entry features one T cell receptor beta chain sequence. The data belong to a study of blood T cell repertoires in COVID-19. About the research overall: Samples came from the United States, Italy and Spain, spanning acute and convalescent COVID-19. The analysed material was cDNA or gDNA that came from T cells, B-cell-depleted T cells, or PBMCs.

As handled by the study authors: Amplified reference gene primers provided the basis for estimating nucleated cell counts. The data were produced by immunoSEQ multiplex PCR, yet TCRdb's version contains in-frame clones alone and is incomplete. That table is the source of V, J and clone size, and D and trimming were worked out from the DNA. Of 65,000 to 75,000 clones detected, approximately 80% appear once; the ten largest clones hold roughly 9.7%. V shed 3 bases and J shed 5 bases, with 8 bases lying between them. This CDR3 has 13 residues. Material: peripheral blood. The chain has TRBV12-3 or TRBV12-4 and TRBJ2-1; D unclear. This sequence originates from a woman older than 75 with acute or convalescent COVID-19. Written as DNA, the CDR3 is TGTGCCAGCAGTTTTGGTCAGGACAATGAGCAGTTCTTC. Its translation: CASSFGQDNEQFF.